This TCR beta chain was identified during a study of shared clonotypes between healthy human individuals. General study findings and limits: Despite large depth, rarefaction showed incomplete sorted-subset sequencing.

The authors split each subset's genomic DNA evenly across several immunoSEQ plates. Original handling: Filtering was not the same, since immunoSEQ gave junction-only sequences without quality scores. This table comes from immunoSEQ multiplex PCR, and its TCRdb copy is limited to in-frame clones, with some not included. From that table come the V and J calls and clone size; the DNA was used to work out D and trimming. The sample lists approximately 600,000 clones; 85% to 95% were seen once. Positive CCR7 selection of CD45RO-negative cells yielded the naive CD8 cells, and terminally differentiated effector memory CD45RA+ cells were excluded. As to this clone: Its antigen remains unknown.

V lost 6 bases and J 0 bases, leaving 11 bases between the germline ends. The germline gives CDR1 MNHEY, CDR2 SVGAGI. The CDR3 runs to 14 residues. Sequenced: naive CD8+ T cells sorted from blood. The chain carries TRBV6-5 and TRBJ1-1; tentative D call: TRBD1 (5 bases). The source of this sequence is a woman aged 30 to 39 in good health. The CDR3 sequence is CASSRDAMNTEAFF. Here the CDR3 DNA reads TGTGCCAGCAGCCGGGACGCCATGAACACTGAAGCTTTCTTT.